The source of this T cell receptor (beta chain) is a study of blood T cell repertoires in COVID-19. Study at large: Sites across the United States, Italy and Spain contributed samples from acute and convalescent COVID-19. The analysed material was cDNA or gDNA that came from T cells, B-cell-depleted T cells, or PBMCs.

V shed 6 bases, J shed 0 bases, and the junction held 5 bases outside the gene matches. Looked up from germline, CDR1 is KGHSH and CDR2 is LQKENI. The CDR3 is 14 residues long. In the original workflow: Estimation of nucleated cell counts was performed using reference gene primer amplification. Using immunoSEQ multiplex PCR, the repertoire was profiled, and TCRdb retains in-frame clones only, with some absent. The V and J calls and the clone size are those of that table, but D and trimming were determined from the DNA. The table records 30,000 to 45,000 clones, more than 80% of them present only once.

The rearrangement uses TRBV18 and TRBJ2-7; 7 nucleotides align to TRBD1. This sequence originates from a human donor in a cohort sampled during active or convalescent COVID-19. The donor label of this sample is uncertain. Sequenced material: peripheral blood. The DNA of the CDR3 is TGTGCCAGCTCTGGGACAGTCAGCTCCTACGAGCAGTACTTC. Residues: CASSGTVSSYEQYF.